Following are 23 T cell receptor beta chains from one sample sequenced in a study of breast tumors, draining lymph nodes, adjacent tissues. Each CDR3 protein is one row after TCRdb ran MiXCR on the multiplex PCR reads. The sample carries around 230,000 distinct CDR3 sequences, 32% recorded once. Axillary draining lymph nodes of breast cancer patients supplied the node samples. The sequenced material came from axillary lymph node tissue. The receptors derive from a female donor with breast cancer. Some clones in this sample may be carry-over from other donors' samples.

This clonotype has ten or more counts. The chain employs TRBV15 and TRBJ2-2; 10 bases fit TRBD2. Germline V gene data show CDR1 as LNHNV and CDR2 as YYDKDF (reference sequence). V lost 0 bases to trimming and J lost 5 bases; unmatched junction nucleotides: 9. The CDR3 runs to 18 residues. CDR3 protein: CATSRDLLASGSTGELFF. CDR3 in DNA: TGTGCCACCAGCAGAGATCTTCTGGCTAGCGGGAGTACCGGGGAGCTGTTTTTT. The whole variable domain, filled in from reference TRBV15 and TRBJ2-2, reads DAMVIQNPRYQVTQFGKPVTLSCSQTLNHNVMYWYQQKSSQAPKLLFHYYDKDFNNEADTPDNFQSRRPNTSFCFLDIRSPGLGDTAMYLCATSRDLLASGSTGELFFGEGSRLTVL.

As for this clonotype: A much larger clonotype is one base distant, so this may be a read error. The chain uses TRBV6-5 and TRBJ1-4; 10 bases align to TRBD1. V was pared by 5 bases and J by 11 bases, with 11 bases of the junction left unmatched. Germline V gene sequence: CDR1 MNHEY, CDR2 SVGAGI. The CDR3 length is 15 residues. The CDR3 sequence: CASSLSGTGVGKLFF. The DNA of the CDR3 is TGTGCCAGCAGTCTTTCCGGGACAGGGGTGGGGAAACTGTTTTTT.

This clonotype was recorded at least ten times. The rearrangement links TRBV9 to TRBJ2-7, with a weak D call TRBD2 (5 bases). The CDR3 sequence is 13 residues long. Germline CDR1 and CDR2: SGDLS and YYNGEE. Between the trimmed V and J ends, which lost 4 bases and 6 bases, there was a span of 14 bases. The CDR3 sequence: CASSFQPLGEQYF. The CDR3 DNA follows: TGTGCCAGCAGCTTCCAGCCACTAGGCGAGCAGTACTTC.

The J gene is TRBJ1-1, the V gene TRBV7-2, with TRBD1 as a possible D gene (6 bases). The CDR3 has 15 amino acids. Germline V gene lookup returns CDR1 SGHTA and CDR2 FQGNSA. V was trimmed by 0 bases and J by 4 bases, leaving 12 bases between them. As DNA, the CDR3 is TGTGCCAGCAGCTTAGCAAGGACAGCGAGCACTGAAGCTTTCTTT. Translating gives CASSLARTASTEAFF.

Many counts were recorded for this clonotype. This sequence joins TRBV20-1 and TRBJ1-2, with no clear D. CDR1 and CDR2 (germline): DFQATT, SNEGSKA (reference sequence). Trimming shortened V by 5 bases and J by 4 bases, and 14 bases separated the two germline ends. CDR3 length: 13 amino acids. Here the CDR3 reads CSAPGGRSYGYTF. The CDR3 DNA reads TGCAGTGCTCCGGGCGGACGCTCCTATGGCTACACCTTC.

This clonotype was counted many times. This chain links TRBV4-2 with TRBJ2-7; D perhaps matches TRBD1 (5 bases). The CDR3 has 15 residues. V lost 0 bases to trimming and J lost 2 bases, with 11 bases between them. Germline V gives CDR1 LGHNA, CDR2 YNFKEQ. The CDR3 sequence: CASSQEVGPTYEQYF. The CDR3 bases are TGTGCCAGCAGCCAAGAAGTGGGGCCAACCTACGAGCAGTACTTC.

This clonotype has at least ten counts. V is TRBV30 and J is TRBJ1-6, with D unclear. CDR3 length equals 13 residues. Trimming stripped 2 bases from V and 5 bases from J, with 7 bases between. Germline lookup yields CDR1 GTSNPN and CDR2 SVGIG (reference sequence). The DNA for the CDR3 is TGTGCCTGGAGTTTGGATAATAATTCACCCCTCCACTTT. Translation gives CAWSLDNNSPLHF.

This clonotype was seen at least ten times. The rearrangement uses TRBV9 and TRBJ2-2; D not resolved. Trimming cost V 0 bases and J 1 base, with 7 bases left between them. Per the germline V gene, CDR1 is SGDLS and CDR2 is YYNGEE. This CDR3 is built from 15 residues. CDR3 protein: CASSVGNRNTGELFF. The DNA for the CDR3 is TGTGCCAGCAGCGTAGGAAATCGGAACACCGGGGAGCTGTTTTTT.

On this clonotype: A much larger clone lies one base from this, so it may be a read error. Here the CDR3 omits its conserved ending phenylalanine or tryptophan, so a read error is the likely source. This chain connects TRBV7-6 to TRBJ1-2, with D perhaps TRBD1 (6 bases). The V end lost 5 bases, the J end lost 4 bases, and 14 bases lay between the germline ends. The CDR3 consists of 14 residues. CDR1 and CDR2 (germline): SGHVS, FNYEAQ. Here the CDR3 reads CASSPETGTYGYTL. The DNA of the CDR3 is TGTGCCAGCAGCCCCGAAACAGGGACCTATGGCTACACCCTC.

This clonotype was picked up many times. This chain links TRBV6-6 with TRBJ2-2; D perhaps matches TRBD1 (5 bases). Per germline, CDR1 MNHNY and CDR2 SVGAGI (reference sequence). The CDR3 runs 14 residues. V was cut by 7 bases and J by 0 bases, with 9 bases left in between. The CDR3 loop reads CASTRDPNTGELFF. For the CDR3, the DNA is TGTGCCAGCACCAGGGATCCGAACACCGGGGAGCTGTTTTTT.

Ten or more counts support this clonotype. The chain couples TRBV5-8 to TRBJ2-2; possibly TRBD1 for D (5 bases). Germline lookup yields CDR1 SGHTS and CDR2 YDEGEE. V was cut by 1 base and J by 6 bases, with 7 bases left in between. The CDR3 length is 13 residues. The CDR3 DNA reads TGTGCCAGCAGCTTGAGGGGTGCCGGGGAGCTGTTTTTT. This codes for CASSLRGAGELFF.

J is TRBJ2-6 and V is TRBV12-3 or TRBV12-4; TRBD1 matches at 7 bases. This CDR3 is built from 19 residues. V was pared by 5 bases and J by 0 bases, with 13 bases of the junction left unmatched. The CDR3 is CASSPPFGDSPSGANVLTF. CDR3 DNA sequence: TGTGCCAGCAGTCCTCCTTTTGGGGACAGCCCCTCTGGGGCCAACGTCCTGACTTTC.

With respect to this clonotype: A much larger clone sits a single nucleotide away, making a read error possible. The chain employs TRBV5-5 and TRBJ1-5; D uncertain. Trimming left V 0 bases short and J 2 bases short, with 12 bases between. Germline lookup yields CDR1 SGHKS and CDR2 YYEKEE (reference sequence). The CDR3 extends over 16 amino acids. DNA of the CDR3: TGTGCCAGCAGCTTGGCGTGGGCCGCGCGCAATCAGCCCCAGCATTTT. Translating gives CASSLAWAARNQPQHF.

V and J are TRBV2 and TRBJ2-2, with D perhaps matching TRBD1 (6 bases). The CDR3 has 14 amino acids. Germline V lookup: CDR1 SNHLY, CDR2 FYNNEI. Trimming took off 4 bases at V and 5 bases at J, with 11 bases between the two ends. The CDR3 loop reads CASSARGRTGELFF. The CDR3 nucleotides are TGTGCCAGCAGTGCTAGGGGGAGAACCGGGGAGCTGTTTTTT.

DNA of the CDR3: TGTGCCAGCAGTGGTGAAGGGGACTCATCCTCTGGAAACACCATATATTTT. Its translation is CASSGEGDSSSGNTIYF. This sequence joins TRBV2 and TRBJ1-3; TRBD1 is a possible D gene (5 bases). Germline V gives CDR1 SNHLY, CDR2 FYNNEI. V was cut by 4 bases and J by 0 bases, with 16 bases left in between. This CDR3 region has 17 residues.

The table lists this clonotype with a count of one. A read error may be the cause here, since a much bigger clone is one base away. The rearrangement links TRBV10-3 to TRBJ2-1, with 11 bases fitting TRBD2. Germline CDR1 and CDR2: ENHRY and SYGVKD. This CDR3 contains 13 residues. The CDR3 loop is CTIRTSGSGEQFF. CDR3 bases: TGTACCATCAGAACTAGCGGGAGCGGGGAGCAGTTCTTC.

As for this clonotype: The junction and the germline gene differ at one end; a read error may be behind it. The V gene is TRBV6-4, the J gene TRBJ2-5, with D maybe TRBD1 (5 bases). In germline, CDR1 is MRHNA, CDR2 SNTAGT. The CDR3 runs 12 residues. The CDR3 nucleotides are TGTGCCGGCAGTGACAGTGAGGAGACCCAGTACTTC. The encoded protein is CAGSDSEETQYF.

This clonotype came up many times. The DNA for the CDR3 is TGCAGTGCTAGAGGGGGAAGGGGTAACAATCAGCCCCAGCATTTT. As protein: CSARGGRGNNQPQHF. V usage is TRBV20-1 and J usage is TRBJ1-5; weak D call: TRBD1 (5 bases). Germline CDR1 is DFQATT and CDR2 is SNEGSKA (reference sequence). V was pared by 1 base and J by 3 bases, with 13 bases between. The CDR3 has 15 residues.

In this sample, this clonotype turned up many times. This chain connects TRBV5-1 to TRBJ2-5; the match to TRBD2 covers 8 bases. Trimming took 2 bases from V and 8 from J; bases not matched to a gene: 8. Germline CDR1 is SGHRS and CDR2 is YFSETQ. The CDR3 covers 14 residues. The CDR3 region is CASSLNGRGDTQYF. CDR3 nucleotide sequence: TGCGCCAGCAGCTTAAACGGGAGGGGAGACACCCAGTACTTC.

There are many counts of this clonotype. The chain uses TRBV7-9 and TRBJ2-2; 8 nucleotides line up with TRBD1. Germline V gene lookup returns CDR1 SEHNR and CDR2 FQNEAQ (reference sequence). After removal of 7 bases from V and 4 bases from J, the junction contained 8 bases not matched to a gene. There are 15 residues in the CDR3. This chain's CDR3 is CASNPGQGGTGELFF. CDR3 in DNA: TGTGCCAGCAACCCCGGACAGGGCGGCACCGGGGAGCTGTTTTTT.

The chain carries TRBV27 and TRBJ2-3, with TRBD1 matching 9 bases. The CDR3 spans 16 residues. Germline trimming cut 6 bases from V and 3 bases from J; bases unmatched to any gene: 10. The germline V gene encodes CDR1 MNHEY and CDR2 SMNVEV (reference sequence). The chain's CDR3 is CASSRRSGQGTDTQYF. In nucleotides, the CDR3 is TGTGCCAGCAGCCGAAGGTCTGGACAGGGGACAGATACGCAGTATTTT.

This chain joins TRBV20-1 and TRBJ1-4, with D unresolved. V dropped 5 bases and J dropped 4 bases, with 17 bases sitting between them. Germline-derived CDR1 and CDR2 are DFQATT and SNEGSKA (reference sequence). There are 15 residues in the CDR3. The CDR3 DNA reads TGCAGTGCTCCGTTGACTCCCGGAATTAATGAAAAACTGTTTTTT. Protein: CSAPLTPGINEKLFF.

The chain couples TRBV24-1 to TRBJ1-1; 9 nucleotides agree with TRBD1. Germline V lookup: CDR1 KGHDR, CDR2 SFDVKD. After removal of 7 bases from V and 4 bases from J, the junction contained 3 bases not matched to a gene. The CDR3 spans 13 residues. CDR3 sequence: CATRDRGGTEAFF. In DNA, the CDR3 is TGTGCCACCAGGGACAGGGGAGGCACTGAAGCTTTCTTT.